This TCR beta chain came from a study of blood T cell repertoires in COVID-19. Study details: The analysed material was cDNA or gDNA that came from T cells, B-cell-depleted T cells, or PBMCs.

Original methodology: Estimation of nucleated cell counts was performed using reference gene primer amplification. The table came from immunoSEQ multiplex PCR; TCRdb's copy has only in-frame clones and leaves some out. V and J calls and clone size are as listed in that table; D and trimming were resolved from the DNA. The sample carries over 200,000 clones, roughly 80% recorded once. This TCR was recovered from a human donor in a cohort sampled during active COVID-19. Sequenced input: peripheral blood.

The CDR3: CASRQNPTGMNTEAFF. CDR3 bases: TGTGCCAGCAGACAAAACCCGACAGGGATGAACACTGAAGCTTTCTTT. The gene calls are TRBV6-4 and TRBJ1-1; 7 bases fit TRBD1. Germline CDR1 MRHNA, CDR2 SNTAGT. V trimming: 6 bases; J trimming: 0 bases; junction bases outside the gene matches: 10. The CDR3 covers 16 residues.